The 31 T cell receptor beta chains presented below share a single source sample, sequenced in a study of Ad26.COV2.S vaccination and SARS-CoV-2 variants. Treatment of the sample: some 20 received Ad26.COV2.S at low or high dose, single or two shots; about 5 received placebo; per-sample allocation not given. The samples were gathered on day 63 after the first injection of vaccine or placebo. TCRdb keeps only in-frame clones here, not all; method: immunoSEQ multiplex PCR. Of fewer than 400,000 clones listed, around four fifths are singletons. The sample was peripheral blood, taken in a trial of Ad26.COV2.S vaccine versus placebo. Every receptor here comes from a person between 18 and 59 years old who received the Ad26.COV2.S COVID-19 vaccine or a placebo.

DNA for the CDR3: TGTGCCAGCAGTTTACTAGCGGGGGGGCGAGAGGAGACCCAGTACTTC. Translating gives CASSLLAGGREETQYF. The chain joins TRBV28 to TRBJ2-5; 12 nucleotides agree with TRBD2. With V trimmed by 2 bases and J by 5 bases, 6 bases remained unmatched. Germline V gene lookup returns CDR1 MDHEN and CDR2 SYDVKM. This CDR3 has 16 residues. Full variable domain (outside the CDR3, taken from reference TRBV28 and TRBJ2-5): DVKVTQSSRYLVKRTGEKVFLECVQDMDHENMFWYRQDPGLGLRLIYFSYDVKMKEKGDIPEGYSVSREKKERFSLILESASTNQTSMYLCASSLLAGGREETQYFGPGTRLLVL.

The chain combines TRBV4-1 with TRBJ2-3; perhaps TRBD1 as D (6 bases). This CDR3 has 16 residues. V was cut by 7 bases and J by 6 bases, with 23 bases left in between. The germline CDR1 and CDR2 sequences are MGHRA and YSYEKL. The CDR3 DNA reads TGCGCCAGCACCCAGGGGCAGGGTCTAGGCCTGGATACGCAGTATTTT. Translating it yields CASTQGQGLGLDTQYF.

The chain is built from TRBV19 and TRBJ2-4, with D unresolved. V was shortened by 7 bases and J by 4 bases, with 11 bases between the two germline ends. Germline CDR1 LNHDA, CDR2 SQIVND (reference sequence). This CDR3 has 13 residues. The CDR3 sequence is CASTPSGKNIQYF. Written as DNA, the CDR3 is TGTGCCAGTACCCCCTCAGGAAAAAACATTCAGTACTTC. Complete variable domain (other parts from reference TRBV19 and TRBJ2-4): DGGITQSPKYLFRKEGQNVTLSCEQNLNHDAMYWYRQDPGQGLRLIYYSQIVNDFQKGDIAEGYSVSREKKESFPLTVTSAQKNPTAFYLCASTPSGKNIQYFGAGTRLSVL.

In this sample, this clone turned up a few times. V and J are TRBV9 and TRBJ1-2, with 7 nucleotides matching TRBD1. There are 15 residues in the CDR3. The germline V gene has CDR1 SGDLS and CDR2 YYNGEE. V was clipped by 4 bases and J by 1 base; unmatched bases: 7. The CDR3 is CASSPEGQLNYGYTF. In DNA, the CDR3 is TGTGCCAGCAGCCCAGAGGGACAGCTTAACTATGGCTACACCTTC. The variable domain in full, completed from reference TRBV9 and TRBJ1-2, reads DSGVTQTPKHLITATGQRVTLRCSPRSGDLSVYWYQQSLDQGLQFLIQYYNGEERAKGNILERFSAQQFPDLHSELNLSSLELGDSALYFCASSPEGQLNYGYTFGSGTRLTVV.

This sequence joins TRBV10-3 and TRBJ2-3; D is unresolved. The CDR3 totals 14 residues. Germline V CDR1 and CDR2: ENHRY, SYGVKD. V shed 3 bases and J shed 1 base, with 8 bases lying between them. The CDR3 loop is CAISDLRGTDTQYF. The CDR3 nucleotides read TGTGCCATCAGTGACTTGAGAGGCACAGATACGCAGTATTTT.

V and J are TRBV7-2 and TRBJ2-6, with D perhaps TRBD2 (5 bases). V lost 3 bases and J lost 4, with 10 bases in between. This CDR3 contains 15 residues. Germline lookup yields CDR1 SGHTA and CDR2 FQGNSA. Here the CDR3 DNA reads TGTGCCAGCAGCTTCTGGGAGACCGGGGCCAACGTCCTGACTTTC. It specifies CASSFWETGANVLTF.

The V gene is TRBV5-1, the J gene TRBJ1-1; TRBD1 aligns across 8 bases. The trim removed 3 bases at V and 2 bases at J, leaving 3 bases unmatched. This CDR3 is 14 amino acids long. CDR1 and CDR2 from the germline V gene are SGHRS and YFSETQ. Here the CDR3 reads CASSSDRGNTEAFF. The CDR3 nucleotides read TGCGCCAGCAGCTCCGACAGGGGAAACACTGAAGCTTTCTTT.

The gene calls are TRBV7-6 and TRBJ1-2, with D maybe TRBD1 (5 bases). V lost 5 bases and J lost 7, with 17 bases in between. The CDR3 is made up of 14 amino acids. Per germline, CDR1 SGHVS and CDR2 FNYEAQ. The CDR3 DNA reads TGTGCCAGCAGCCAGGGAAGGGGTGCCCGTGGCTACACCTTC. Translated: CASSQGRGARGYTF.

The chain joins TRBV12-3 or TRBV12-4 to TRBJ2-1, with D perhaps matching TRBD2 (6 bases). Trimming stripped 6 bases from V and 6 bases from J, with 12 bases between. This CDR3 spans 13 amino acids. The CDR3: CASRLGTSNEQFF. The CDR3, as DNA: TGTGCCAGCAGACTTGGGACTTCCAATGAGCAGTTCTTC.

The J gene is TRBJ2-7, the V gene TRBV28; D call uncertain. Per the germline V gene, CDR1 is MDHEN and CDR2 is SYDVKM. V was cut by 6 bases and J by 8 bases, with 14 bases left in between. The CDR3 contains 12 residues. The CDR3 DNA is TGTGCCAGCAGCCCCGGGCCGGGCAAGCAGTACTTC. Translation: CASSPGPGKQYF.

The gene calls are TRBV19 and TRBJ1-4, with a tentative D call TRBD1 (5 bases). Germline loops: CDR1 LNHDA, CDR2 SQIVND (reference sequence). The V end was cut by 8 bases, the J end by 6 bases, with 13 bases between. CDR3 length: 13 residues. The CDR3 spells CASVPPGDEKLFF. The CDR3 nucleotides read TGTGCCAGTGTCCCTCCGGGGGATGAAAAACTGTTTTTT.

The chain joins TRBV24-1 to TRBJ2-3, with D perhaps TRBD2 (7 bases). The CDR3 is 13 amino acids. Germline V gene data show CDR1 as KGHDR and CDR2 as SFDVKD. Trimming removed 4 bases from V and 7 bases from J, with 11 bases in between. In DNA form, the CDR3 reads TGTGCCACCAGTGAGGGGGGGCGGAATACGCAGTATTTT. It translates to CATSEGGRNTQYF.

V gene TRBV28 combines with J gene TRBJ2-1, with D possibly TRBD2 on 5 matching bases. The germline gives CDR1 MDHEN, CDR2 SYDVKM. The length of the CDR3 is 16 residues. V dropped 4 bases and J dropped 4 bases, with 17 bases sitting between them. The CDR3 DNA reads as TGTGCCAGCAGTTCCACTGTTCCGGGATCATACAATGAGCAGTTCTTC. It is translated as CASSSTVPGSYNEQFF.

DNA for the CDR3: TGCACCAGCACCCCCGCCTCTTATAGCAATCAGCCCCAGCATTTT. Translation: CTSTPASYSNQPQHF. The chain has TRBV1 and TRBJ1-5. TRBV1 is a pseudogene. This CDR3 contains 15 residues.

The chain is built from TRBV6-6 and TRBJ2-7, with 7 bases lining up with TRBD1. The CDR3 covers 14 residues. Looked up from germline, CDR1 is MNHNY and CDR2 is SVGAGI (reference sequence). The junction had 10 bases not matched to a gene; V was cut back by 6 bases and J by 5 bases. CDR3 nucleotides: TGTGCCAGCAGCCGGGGACAGAAACCCCACGAGCAGTACTTC. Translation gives CASSRGQKPHEQYF.

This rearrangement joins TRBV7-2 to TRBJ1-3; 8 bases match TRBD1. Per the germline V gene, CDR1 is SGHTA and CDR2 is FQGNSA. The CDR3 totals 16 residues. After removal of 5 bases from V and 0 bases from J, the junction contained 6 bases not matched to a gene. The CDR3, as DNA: TGTGCCAGCAGCACAGCCGGGACAGGCTCTGGAAACACCATATATTTT. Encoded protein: CASSTAGTGSGNTIYF.

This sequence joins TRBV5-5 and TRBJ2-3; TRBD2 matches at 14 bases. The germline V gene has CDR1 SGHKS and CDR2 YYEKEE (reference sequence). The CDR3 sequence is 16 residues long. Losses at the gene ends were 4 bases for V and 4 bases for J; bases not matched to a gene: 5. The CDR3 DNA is TGTGCCAGCAGCGTCGGACTAGCGGGGGGATCAGATACGCAGTATTTT. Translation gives CASSVGLAGGSDTQYF. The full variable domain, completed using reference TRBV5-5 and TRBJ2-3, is DAGVTQSPTHLIKTRGQQVTLRCSPISGHKSVSWYQQVLGQGPQFIFQYYEKEERGRGNFPDRFSARQFPNYSSELNVNALLLGDSALYLCASSVGLAGGSDTQYFGPGTRLTVL.

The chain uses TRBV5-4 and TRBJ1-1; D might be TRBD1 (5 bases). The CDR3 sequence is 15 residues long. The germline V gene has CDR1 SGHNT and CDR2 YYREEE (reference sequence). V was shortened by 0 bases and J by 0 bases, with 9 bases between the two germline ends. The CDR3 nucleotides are TGTGCCAGCAGCTTGGAGAGGGGTTTGAACACTGAAGCTTTCTTT. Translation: CASSLERGLNTEAFF.

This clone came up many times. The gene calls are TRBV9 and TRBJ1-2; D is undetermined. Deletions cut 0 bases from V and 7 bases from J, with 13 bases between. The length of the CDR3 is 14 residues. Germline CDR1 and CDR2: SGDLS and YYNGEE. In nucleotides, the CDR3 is TGTGCCAGCAGCGTAGTAAAGGGATCCGGTGGCTACACCTTC. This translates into CASSVVKGSGGYTF.

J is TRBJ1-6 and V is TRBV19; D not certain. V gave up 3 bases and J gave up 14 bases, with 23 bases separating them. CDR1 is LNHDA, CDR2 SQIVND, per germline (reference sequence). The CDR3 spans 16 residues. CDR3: CASSMGSRNMGNALHF. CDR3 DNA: TGTGCCAGTAGTATGGGTTCGAGGAATATGGGTAATGCCCTCCACTTT.

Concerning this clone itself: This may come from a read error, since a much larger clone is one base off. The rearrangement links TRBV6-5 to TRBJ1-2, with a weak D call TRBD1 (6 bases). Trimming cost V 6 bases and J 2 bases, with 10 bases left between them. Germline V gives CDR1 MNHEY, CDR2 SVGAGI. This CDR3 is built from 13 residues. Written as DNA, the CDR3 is TGTGCCAGCAGCCTAGACAGGAACTATGGCTACACCTTC. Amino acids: CASSLDRNYGYTF.

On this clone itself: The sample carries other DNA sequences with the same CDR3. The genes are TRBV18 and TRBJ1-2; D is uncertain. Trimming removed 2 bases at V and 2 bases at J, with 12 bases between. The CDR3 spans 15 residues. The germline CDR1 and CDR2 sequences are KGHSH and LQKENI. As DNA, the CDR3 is TGTGCCAGCTCACCATCAAGGGCACAGAACTATGGCTACACCTTC. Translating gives CASSPSRAQNYGYTF.

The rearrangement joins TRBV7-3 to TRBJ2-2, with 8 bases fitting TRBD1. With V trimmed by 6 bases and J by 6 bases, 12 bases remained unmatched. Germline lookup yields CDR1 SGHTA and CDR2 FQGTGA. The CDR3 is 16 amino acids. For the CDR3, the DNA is TGTGCCAGCAGTTCCGGACAGGGTACATCCTCCGGGGAGCTGTTTTTT. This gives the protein CASSSGQGTSSGELFF.

The chain's CDR3 is CASGAGGSGANVLTF. CDR3 bases: TGTGCCAGCGGCGCTGGCGGCTCTGGGGCCAACGTCCTGACTTTC. The chain links TRBV6-4 to TRBJ2-6; D not resolved. The CDR3 is 15 amino acids. The V end was cut by 8 bases, the J end by 0 bases, with 11 bases between. The germline CDR1 and CDR2 sequences are MRHNA and SNTAGT.

CDR3 DNA sequence: TGTGCCAGCAGCTTGAGGGGGACAGGGACTGAAAAACTGTTTTTT. It translates to CASSLRGTGTEKLFF. The chain employs TRBV5-6 and TRBJ1-4, with TRBD1 identical over 9 bases. The CDR3 has 15 amino acids. Germline CDR1 and CDR2: SGHDT and YYEEEE. J gave up 7 bases and V 1 base, and 5 bases lay outside the gene matches.

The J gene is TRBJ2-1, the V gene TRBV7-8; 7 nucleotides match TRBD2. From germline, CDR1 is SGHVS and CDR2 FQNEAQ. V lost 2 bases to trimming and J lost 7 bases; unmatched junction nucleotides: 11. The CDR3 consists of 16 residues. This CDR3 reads CASSLFLALGGNEQFF. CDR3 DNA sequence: TGTGCCAGCAGCTTATTTTTGGCCCTGGGAGGGAATGAGCAGTTCTTC.

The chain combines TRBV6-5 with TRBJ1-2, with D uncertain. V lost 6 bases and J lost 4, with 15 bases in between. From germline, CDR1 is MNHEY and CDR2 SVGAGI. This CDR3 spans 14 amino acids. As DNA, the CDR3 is TGTGCCAGCAGGATAGGGCAGGCTGGCTATGGCTACACCTTC. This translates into CASRIGQAGYGYTF.

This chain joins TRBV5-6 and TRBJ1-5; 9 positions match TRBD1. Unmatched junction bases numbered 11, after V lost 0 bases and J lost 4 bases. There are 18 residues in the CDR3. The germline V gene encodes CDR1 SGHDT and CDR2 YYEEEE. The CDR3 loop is CASSLAGQGVQENQPQHF. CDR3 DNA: TGTGCCAGCAGCTTGGCGGGACAGGGTGTTCAAGAGAATCAGCCCCAGCATTTT.

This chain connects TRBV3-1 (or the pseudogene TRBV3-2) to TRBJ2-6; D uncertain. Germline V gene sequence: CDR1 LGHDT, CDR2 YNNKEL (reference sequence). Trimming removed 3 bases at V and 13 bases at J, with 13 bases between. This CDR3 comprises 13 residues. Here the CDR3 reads CASSHFRQDVLTF. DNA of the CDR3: TGTGCCAGCAGCCACTTCCGACAAGATGTCCTGACTTTC.

CDR3 bases: TGCAGCGTTGAGCGGACCCCAGGTGCTGGCTACACCTTC. It is translated as CSVERTPGAGYTF. The chain recombines TRBV29-1 with TRBJ1-2; D is undetermined. V was trimmed by 3 bases and J by 7 bases, leaving 15 bases between them. This CDR3 contains 13 residues. CDR1 SQVTM and CDR2 ANQGSEA come from the germline V gene.

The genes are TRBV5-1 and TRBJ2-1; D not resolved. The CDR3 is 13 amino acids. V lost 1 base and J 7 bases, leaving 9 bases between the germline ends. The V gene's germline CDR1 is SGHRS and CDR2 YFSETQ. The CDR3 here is CASSLLSRNEQFF. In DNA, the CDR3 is TGCGCCAGCAGCTTGCTGAGCAGGAATGAGCAGTTCTTC. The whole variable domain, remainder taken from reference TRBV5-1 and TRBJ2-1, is KAGVTQTPRYLIKTRGQQVTLSCSPISGHRSVSWYQQTPGQGLQFLFEYFSETQRNKGNFPGRFSGRQFSNSRSEMNVSTLELGDSALYLCASSLLSRNEQFFGPGTRLTVL.